This T cell receptor (beta chain) was sequenced for a study of neurological immune-mediated disorders. This sample's time point: longitudinal time-point 1 (baseline). PBMCs stored at -80 C, numbering 2 million, were the origin of the unsorted libraries. This clonotype was found many times. Its target is not known. The study's findings and limits: No CDR3 amino acid sequences were shared by expanded clones across subjects, suggesting private repertoires in all groups.

The method for making cDNA was 5'RACE, and it used 10-nucleotide random UMIs. The yield of each sequencing run was over 200 million TCR-beta sequences from 15-18 subjects. Each CDR3 protein gets one entry after TCRdb re-called the 5' RACE reads with MiXCR. The table shows tens of thousands of distinct CDR3 sequences, with roughly 10% occurring only once. V dropped 8 bases and J dropped 5 bases, with 15 bases sitting between them. The germline CDR1 and CDR2 sequences are SGHDN and FVKESK. The CDR3 is 14 residues long. This chain uses TRBV14 with TRBJ1-4; D is perhaps TRBD1 (6 bases). Sequences were obtained from PBMCs. The receptor was isolated from a male donor with HTLV-1-associated myelopathy (HAM/TSP). CDR3 region: CASASRTVNEKLFF. CDR3 DNA sequence: TGTGCCAGCGCCTCCAGGACAGTCAATGAAAAACTGTTTTTT.